One sample yielded the 12 T cell receptor beta chains listed below, sequenced in a study of cytomegalovirus exposure and HLA in healthy donors. The PCR employed 60 Vbeta primers together with 13 Jbeta primers. TCRdb's copy holds only in-frame clones and misses some; the assay was immunoSEQ multiplex PCR. The table shows some 100,000 clones, with about 75% occurring only once. The sequencing input was PBMCs. These TCRs come from a woman aged 18-35 years in good health and CMV-seropositive.

CDR3 region: CAWSRGTYGYTF. CDR3 nucleotide sequence: TGTGCCTGGTCGAGAGGTACCTATGGCTACACCTTC. The V gene is TRBV30, the J gene TRBJ1-2; D is uncertain. Germline-derived CDR1 and CDR2 are GTSNPN and SVGIG (reference sequence). V dropped 5 bases and J dropped 4 bases, with 11 bases sitting between them. The CDR3 spans 12 residues.

The V call is TRBV28, the J call TRBJ1-1; the D gene is possibly TRBD1 (5 bases). CDR3 length: 14 residues. Germline loops: CDR1 MDHEN, CDR2 SYDVKM. The germline V and J ends were trimmed by 1 base and 5 bases, with 11 bases remaining between them. CDR3 sequence: CASSLLQGRTEAFF. CDR3 coding DNA: TGTGCCAGCAGTTTATTGCAGGGCAGGACTGAAGCTTTCTTT.

V and J are TRBV7-9 and TRBJ2-6; maybe TRBD2 (6 bases). V lost 4 bases to trimming and J lost 3 bases, with 13 bases between them. Germline V gives CDR1 SEHNR, CDR2 FQNEAQ (reference sequence). The CDR3 runs to 16 residues. The CDR3 protein is CASSSPGVYGANVLTF. The CDR3 DNA is TGTGCCAGCAGCTCCCCGGGAGTGTATGGGGCCAACGTCCTGACTTTC.

The chain uses TRBV19 and TRBJ2-5; 14 positions match TRBD2. J lost 4 bases, V lost 5 bases, and 3 bases had no gene match. In germline, CDR1 is LNHDA, CDR2 SQIVND (reference sequence). The CDR3 contains 15 residues. The CDR3 loop is CASSSTSGRGETQYF. The CDR3 bases are TGTGCCAGTAGTTCGACTAGCGGGAGGGGAGAGACCCAGTACTTC. The whole variable domain, filled in from reference TRBV19 and TRBJ2-5, reads DGGITQSPKYLFRKEGQNVTLSCEQNLNHDAMYWYRQDPGQGLRLIYYSQIVNDFQKGDIAEGYSVSREKKESFPLTVTSAQKNPTAFYLCASSSTSGRGETQYFGPGTRLLVL.

The J gene is TRBJ1-4, the V gene TRBV4-1; D is perhaps TRBD1 (5 bases). The V gene lost 0 bases and the J gene lost 6 bases, with 14 bases spanning the gap. Germline V gene lookup returns CDR1 MGHRA and CDR2 YSYEKL. CDR3 length: 16 residues. The CDR3 is CASSQDGRGGDEKLFF. CDR3 bases: TGCGCCAGCAGCCAAGATGGTAGGGGCGGGGATGAAAAACTGTTTTTT.

This rearrangement joins TRBV30 to TRBJ1-3, with TRBD1 identical over 7 bases. Germline loops: CDR1 GTSNPN, CDR2 SVGIG (reference sequence). The CDR3 length is 15 residues. V lost 4 bases and J lost 1; bases outside the gene matches: 7. The CDR3 DNA reads TGTGCCTGGAATCTTTACAGGGGATCTGGAAACACCATATATTTT. Translated, it gives CAWNLYRGSGNTIYF.

The chain links TRBV7-6 to TRBJ1-4, with a tentative D call TRBD1 (6 bases). This CDR3 is 14 amino acids long. CDR1 and CDR2 from the germline V gene are SGHVS and FNYEAQ. Trimming shortened V by 5 bases and J by 6 bases, and 13 bases separated the two germline ends. CDR3 in amino acids: CASSVRDTDEKLFF. The CDR3 DNA sequence: TGTGCCAGCAGCGTCCGGGACACTGATGAAAAACTGTTTTTT. The complete variable domain, with remaining parts taken from reference TRBV7-6 and TRBJ1-4, reads GAGVSQSPRYKVTKRGQDVALRCDPISGHVSLYWYRQALGQGPEFLTYFNYEAQQDKSGLPNDRFSAERPEGSISTLTIQRTEQRDSAMYRCASSVRDTDEKLFFGSGTQLSVL.

This chain connects TRBV9 to TRBJ2-3; a possible D gene is TRBD2 (6 bases). This CDR3 comprises 15 residues. V lost 4 bases and J 0 bases, leaving 12 bases between the germline ends. Germline values: CDR1 SGDLS, CDR2 YYNGEE. The CDR3 DNA is TGTGCCAGCAGCCTTTGGACTACTAGCACAGATACGCAGTATTTT. This encodes CASSLWTTSTDTQYF. Filled out from reference TRBV9 and TRBJ2-3, the complete variable domain reads DSGVTQTPKHLITATGQRVTLRCSPRSGDLSVYWYQQSLDQGLQFLIQYYNGEERAKGNILERFSAQQFPDLHSELNLSSLELGDSALYFCASSLWTTSTDTQYFGPGTRLTVL.

This clone was observed a few times. This sequence joins TRBV7-8 and TRBJ1-5; 8 bases align to TRBD1. Germline V gene lookup returns CDR1 SGHVS and CDR2 FQNEAQ. The CDR3 is 15 amino acids. The V gene end was trimmed by 6 bases and the J gene end by 3 bases; junction bases not matched to a gene: 7. In DNA form, the CDR3 reads TGTGCCAGCAGTTTACACAGGGGGTCCAATCAGCCCCAGCATTTT. It translates to CASSLHRGSNQPQHF.

V usage is TRBV5-1 and J usage is TRBJ2-3, with no clear D. CDR3 length equals 12 residues. Per germline, CDR1 SGHRS and CDR2 YFSETQ. The V and J ends lost 1 base and 14 bases respectively, with 14 bases between them. The CDR3 reads CASSLNLKLWYF. The CDR3 region has the DNA TGCGCCAGCAGCTTGAACTTAAAGTTATGGTATTTT.

This clone has more than one count but fewer than ten. The rearrangement uses TRBV4-1 and TRBJ2-7, with D tentatively TRBD2 (7 bases). V lost 6 bases, J lost 5 bases, and 17 bases lay in between. CDR3 size: 14 residues. Germline values: CDR1 MGHRA, CDR2 YSYEKL. CDR3 in DNA: TGCGCCAGCAGTCCATTCAGGGGAGGGAACGAGCAGTACTTC. It translates to CASSPFRGGNEQYF.

The rearrangement joins TRBV7-9 to TRBJ1-1; 8 bases fit TRBD1. CDR3 length: 15 amino acids. V shed 5 bases, J shed 3 bases, and the junction held 8 bases outside the gene matches. CDR1 is SEHNR, CDR2 FQNEAQ, per germline (reference sequence). CDR3 DNA: TGTGCCAGCAGCACGTACAGGGGGAGGGACACTGAAGCTTTCTTT. This codes for CASSTYRGRDTEAFF.